This T cell receptor beta chain was retrieved from a study of blood T cell repertoires in COVID-19. Study in general: Samples came from the United States, Italy and Spain, spanning acute and convalescent COVID-19. The cDNA or gDNA used as material had been derived from T cells, B-cell-depleted T cells, or PBMCs.

The CDR3 totals 16 residues. J lost 6 bases, V lost 4 bases, and 12 bases had no gene match. Germline CDR1 reads SGHNT; CDR2 reads YYREEE (reference sequence). Per the study methods: Amplified reference gene primers provided the basis for estimating nucleated cell counts. TCRdb keeps only in-frame clones here, not all; method: immunoSEQ multiplex PCR. For V, J and clone size, that table is used; D and trimming come from the DNA. Seen here are about 100,000 clones, 85% to 95% observed once, and the top ten hold approximately 5.4%. The receptor's source is a man between 45 and 60 years old with active COVID-19. Specimen: peripheral blood. This chain uses TRBV5-4 with TRBJ1-1; 10 nucleotides align to TRBD1. The CDR3 DNA is TGTGCCAGCAGCCCGCCCCTCGGGACAGGGGTTTCTGAAGCTTTCTTT. Translated: CASSPPLGTGVSEAFF.